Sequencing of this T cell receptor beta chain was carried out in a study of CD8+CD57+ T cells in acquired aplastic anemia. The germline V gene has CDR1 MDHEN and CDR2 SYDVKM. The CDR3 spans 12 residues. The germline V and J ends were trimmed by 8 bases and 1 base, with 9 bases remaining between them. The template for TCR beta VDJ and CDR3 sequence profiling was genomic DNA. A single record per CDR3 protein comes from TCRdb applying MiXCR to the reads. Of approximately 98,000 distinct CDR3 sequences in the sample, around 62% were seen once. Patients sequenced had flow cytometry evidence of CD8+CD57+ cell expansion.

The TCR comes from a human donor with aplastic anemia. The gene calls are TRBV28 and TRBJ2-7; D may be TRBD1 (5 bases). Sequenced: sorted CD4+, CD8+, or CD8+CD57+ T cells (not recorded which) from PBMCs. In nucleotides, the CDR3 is TGTGCCAGCTGGGGCCTGTCCTACGAGCAGTACTTC. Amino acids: CASWGLSYEQYF.